This T cell receptor beta chain was captured in a study of T cells in Graves' hyperthyroidism and ophthalmopathy. The wider study: Pretreatment peripheral blood was obtained at initial diagnosis. Points from the study as a whole: Blood shared most expanded thyroid clonotypes above 0.001. The model predicted ophthalmopathy a median approximately seven months before onset.

The germline V and J ends were trimmed by 6 bases and 0 bases, with 11 bases remaining between them. The CDR3 spans 14 residues. The V gene's germline CDR1 is KGHDR and CDR2 SFDVKD. The PBMCs had their origin in 10 ml of fresh peripheral blood. The investigators amplified TCR beta CDR3 regions from RNA transcripts. RT-PCR in the first round (using the HTBI primer set) targeted the TCR CDR3. TCRdb itself ran the multiplex PCR reads through MiXCR, one entry per CDR3 protein. The repertoire includes 150,000 to 200,000 distinct CDR3 sequences, around 8.9% of them detected once, and approximately 20% sits in the top ten. This clonotype showed up just a few times. The antigen remains undetermined.

The genes are TRBV24-1 and TRBJ2-7, with no clear D. The specimen sequenced was blood. The clonotype comes from a woman younger than 35 with Graves' hyperthyroidism that later progressed to Graves' ophthalmopathy. The CDR3 coding sequence is TGTGCCACCAGTCCACAGATGACCTCCTACGAGCAGTACTTC. Its translation: CATSPQMTSYEQYF.